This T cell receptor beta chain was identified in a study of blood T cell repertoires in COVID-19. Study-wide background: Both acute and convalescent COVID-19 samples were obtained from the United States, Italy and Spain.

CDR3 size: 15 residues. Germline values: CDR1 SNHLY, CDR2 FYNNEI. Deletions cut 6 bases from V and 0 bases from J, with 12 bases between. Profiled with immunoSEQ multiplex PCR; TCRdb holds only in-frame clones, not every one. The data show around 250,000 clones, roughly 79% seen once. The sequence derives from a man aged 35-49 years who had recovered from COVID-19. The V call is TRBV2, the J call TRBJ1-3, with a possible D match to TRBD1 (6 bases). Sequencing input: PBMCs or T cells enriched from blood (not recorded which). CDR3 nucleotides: TGTGCCAGCAGCTCAACAGGGAGCTCTGGAAACACCATATATTTT. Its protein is CASSSTGSSGNTIYF.